The clone carrying this T cell receptor (beta chain) has just a few counts. Its target is not known. These data belong to a study of response to subunit inactivated influenza vaccine. Study results and caveats: Every seasonal influenza vaccination brings in few new T cells, the authors suggested.

Each CDR3 protein gets one entry after TCRdb re-called the RT-PCR reads with MiXCR. This sample carries 200,000 to 250,000 distinct CDR3 sequences, more than 10% of them seen once, and the ten largest clones take about 8%. The CDR3 loop spans 14 amino acids. Per the germline V gene, CDR1 is GTSNPN and CDR2 is SVGIG (reference sequence). V lost 3 bases, J lost 7 bases, and 15 bases lay in between. The sequencing used non-naive T cells sorted from PBMCs, collected approximately 15 days before vaccination. The TCR was taken from a man in his fifties or sixties who received an inactivated influenza vaccine. This rearrangement joins TRBV30 to TRBJ1-4, with D maybe TRBD1 (5 bases). This CDR3 is CAWRRGSGIEKLFF. The CDR3 DNA is TGTGCCTGGAGGCGGGGATCAGGGATTGAAAAACTGTTTTTT.